Following are 19 T cell receptor beta chains from one sample sequenced in a study of cytomegalovirus exposure and HLA in healthy donors. In the PCR, 60 Vbeta and 13 Jbeta primers were used. Assay: immunoSEQ multiplex PCR; the TCRdb copy retains only in-frame clones and omits some. The sample carries about 170,000 clones, around 78% recorded once. The material sequenced was PBMCs. Receptors originate from a woman aged 30 to 39 in good health and CMV-seropositive.

CDR3 protein: CASSLFGTSVFGRFF. The CDR3 DNA sequence: TGCGCCAGCAGCTTGTTTGGGACTAGCGTTTTTGGGCGGTTCTTC. This chain links TRBV5-1 with TRBJ2-1, with 10 positions matching TRBD2. The trim removed 1 base at V and 15 bases at J, leaving 13 bases unmatched. Germline CDR1 SGHRS, CDR2 YFSETQ. The CDR3 consists of 15 residues.

The gene calls are TRBV13 and TRBJ2-7, with D perhaps matching TRBD1 (6 bases). Trimming left V 3 bases short and J 5 bases short, with 11 bases between. CDR3 length: 13 residues. From germline, CDR1 is PRHDT and CDR2 FYEKMQ (reference sequence). The CDR3 loop is CASSFFNRDEQYF. CDR3 sequence (DNA): TGTGCCAGCAGCTTTTTTAACAGGGACGAGCAGTACTTC.

The V gene is TRBV27, the J gene TRBJ1-4, with a possible D match to TRBD1 (5 bases). The CDR3 contains 15 residues. Trimming took 6 bases from V and 5 from J, leaving 16 bases between them. Germline loops: CDR1 MNHEY, CDR2 SMNVEV (reference sequence). CDR3: CASSLQDGRNEKLFF. CDR3 sequence (DNA): TGTGCCAGCAGCCTACAGGACGGACGGAATGAAAAACTGTTTTTT.

This chain joins TRBV7-9 and TRBJ2-3, with D possibly being TRBD1 (6 bases). CDR1 and CDR2 (germline): SEHNR, FQNEAQ (reference sequence). The CDR3 has 15 amino acids. Between the trimmed V and J ends, which lost 5 bases and 2 bases, there was a span of 14 bases. This chain's CDR3 is CASSLNRDITDTQYF. CDR3 DNA sequence: TGTGCCAGCAGCCTTAACCGGGACATCACAGATACGCAGTATTTT.

This clone was detected only once. In DNA, the CDR3 is TGTGCCAGCAGTGACGGGACTAGCGGGGGAGTAGATACGCAGTATTTT. This translates into CASSDGTSGGVDTQYF. The gene calls are TRBV25-1 and TRBJ2-3, with 14 bases aligning to TRBD2. The CDR3 is 16 residues long. J gave up 5 bases and V 3 bases, and 4 bases lay outside the gene matches. Germline V CDR1 and CDR2: MGHDK, SYGVNS.

The chain recombines TRBV9 with TRBJ1-2; possible D gene TRBD1, 6 bases. V was trimmed by 4 bases and J by 5 bases, leaving 15 bases between them. The CDR3 is 14 amino acids. Per the germline V gene, CDR1 is SGDLS and CDR2 is YYNGEE. DNA of the CDR3: TGTGCCAGCAGCTTGACCAGGGGTAGTTATGGCTACACCTTC. Translating gives CASSLTRGSYGYTF.

The V call is TRBV7-9, the J call TRBJ1-5, with D perhaps TRBD1 (5 bases). The CDR3 contains 15 residues. The germline V gene encodes CDR1 SEHNR and CDR2 FQNEAQ (reference sequence). V lost 3 bases to trimming and J lost 2 bases, with 11 bases between them. CDR3 amino acids: CASSLGEVGNQPQHF. The CDR3 coding sequence is TGTGCCAGCAGCTTGGGGGAGGTAGGCAATCAGCCCCAGCATTTT.

The chain employs TRBV6-1 and TRBJ1-2; D call uncertain. This CDR3 region has 14 residues. Germline CDR1 and CDR2: MNHNS and SASEGT. V lost 1 base to trimming and J lost 5 bases, with 11 bases between them. The CDR3 DNA reads TGTGCCAGCAGTGAAGGGGCGCCAAGTTATGGCTACACCTTC. Its translation is CASSEGAPSYGYTF.

The chain combines TRBV29-1 with TRBJ1-2; no firm D call. Trimming cost V 5 bases and J 4 bases, with 14 bases left between them. The CDR3 spans 13 residues. Germline V gene sequence: CDR1 SQVTM, CDR2 ANQGSEA. The CDR3 DNA sequence: TGCAGCGTTCCGGCGGAACACCTCTATGGCTACACCTTC. It encodes CSVPAEHLYGYTF. Full variable domain (missing parts from reference TRBV29-1 and TRBJ1-2): SAVISQKPSRDICQRGTSLTIQCQVDSQVTMMFWYRQQPGQSLTLIATANQGSEATYESGFVIDKFPISRPNLTFSTLTVSNMSPEDSSIYLCSVPAEHLYGYTFGSGTRLTVV.

V is TRBV5-1 and J is TRBJ1-2; D is perhaps TRBD1 (6 bases). This CDR3 is built from 13 residues. V gave up 3 bases and J gave up 8 bases, with 14 bases separating them. Per the germline V gene, CDR1 is SGHRS and CDR2 is YFSETQ. The CDR3 nucleotides read TGCGCCAGCAGCTCGGACAGTCAGTACGGCTACACCTTC. This encodes CASSSDSQYGYTF.

The chain has TRBV28 and TRBJ1-1, with a weak D call TRBD1 (6 bases). Looked up from germline, CDR1 is MDHEN and CDR2 is SYDVKM. The CDR3 contains 13 residues. The V end was cut by 3 bases, the J end by 5 bases, with 10 bases between. CDR3 bases: TGTGCCAGCAGTTTGGGGGCGCGAACTGAAGCTTTCTTT. It yields the protein CASSLGARTEAFF. Full variable domain (rest looked up from reference TRBV28 and TRBJ1-1): DVKVTQSSRYLVKRTGEKVFLECVQDMDHENMFWYRQDPGLGLRLIYFSYDVKMKEKGDIPEGYSVSREKKERFSLILESASTNQTSMYLCASSLGARTEAFFGQGTRLTVV.

The chain couples TRBV27 to TRBJ2-7; D is ambiguous. CDR1 is MNHEY, CDR2 SMNVEV, per germline (reference sequence). Trimming took off 2 bases at V and 5 bases at J, with 10 bases between the two ends. The CDR3 is 13 amino acids. The chain's CDR3 is CASSLRRQDEQYF. CDR3 sequence (DNA): TGTGCCAGCAGTTTACGTCGGCAGGACGAGCAGTACTTC.

This clone has a single count. This chain links TRBV4-3 with TRBJ2-7; 10 bases line up with TRBD2. Germline CDR1 LGHNA, CDR2 YSLEER. The CDR3 covers 16 residues. Germline trimming cut 0 bases from V and 2 bases from J; bases unmatched to any gene: 4. CDR3 protein: CASSQELAGAAYEQYF. In DNA form, the CDR3 reads TGCGCCAGCAGCCAAGAGCTAGCGGGGGCTGCCTACGAGCAGTACTTC.

This chain connects TRBV30 to TRBJ2-3; a possible D gene is TRBD1 (7 bases). V was clipped by 1 base and J by 3 bases, with 11 bases between them. In germline, CDR1 is GTSNPN, CDR2 SVGIG (reference sequence). This CDR3 contains 14 residues. The CDR3 bases are TGTGCCTGGAGTGGGGGGGACAGAACAGATACGCAGTATTTT. As protein: CAWSGGDRTDTQYF.

This clone was picked up a small number of times. The V gene is TRBV5-6, the J gene TRBJ2-6, with D uncertain. The CDR3 length is 15 residues. The germline gives CDR1 SGHDT, CDR2 YYEEEE. V lost 4 bases, J lost 3 bases, and 11 bases lay in between. CDR3 DNA: TGTGCCAGCAGCAGACCCGAGGTTGGGGCCAACGTCCTGACTTTC. Translating gives CASSRPEVGANVLTF.

This clone was observed once. The V gene is TRBV7-9, the J gene TRBJ1-2; 12 bases agree with TRBD1. J was trimmed by 5 bases and V by 0 bases; bases with no gene match: 10. The CDR3 spans 18 residues. Germline-derived CDR1 and CDR2 are SEHNR and FQNEAQ (reference sequence). The CDR3 loop is CASSLATPGQGAGYGYTF. The CDR3 DNA reads as TGTGCCAGCAGCTTAGCTACCCCGGGACAGGGGGCAGGTTATGGCTACACCTTC.

This clone was seen a handful of times. J is TRBJ2-2 and V is TRBV9; 13 bases align to TRBD2. This CDR3 spans 17 amino acids. V lost 0 bases and J lost 6; bases outside the gene matches: 5. Germline CDR1 reads SGDLS; CDR2 reads YYNGEE. DNA for the CDR3: TGTGCCAGCAGCGTAGGACTAGCGGGAGGTAGGGCCGGGGAGCTGTTTTTT. Translating gives CASSVGLAGGRAGELFF.

J is TRBJ1-2 and V is TRBV27, with a possible D match to TRBD1 (6 bases). V dropped 6 bases and J dropped 5 bases, with 16 bases sitting between them. There are 14 residues in the CDR3. From germline, CDR1 is MNHEY and CDR2 SMNVEV (reference sequence). CDR3 sequence reads: CASRHSTGQYGYTF. The CDR3 DNA sequence: TGTGCCAGCAGGCATTCAACCGGACAGTATGGCTACACCTTC.

The chain employs TRBV7-2 and TRBJ1-2; 8 bases are a match to TRBD1. There are 15 residues in the CDR3. Germline CDR1 SGHTA, CDR2 FQGNSA. Trimming removed 3 bases from V and 3 bases from J; junction bases left unmatched: 6. CDR3 region: CASSLETGEDYGYTF. In DNA, the CDR3 is TGTGCCAGCAGCTTGGAGACAGGGGAAGACTATGGCTACACCTTC. The full variable domain, with the rest looked up from reference TRBV7-2 and TRBJ1-2, is GAGVSQSPSNKVTEKGKDVELRCDPISGHTALYWYRQSLGQGLEFLIYFQGNSAPDKSGLPSDRFSAERTGGSVSTLTIQRTQQEDSAVYLCASSLETGEDYGYTFGSGTRLTVV.